The 3 T cell receptor beta chains below all came from one sample that was sequenced in a study of cytomegalovirus exposure and HLA in healthy donors. The PCR employed 60 Vbeta primers together with 13 Jbeta primers. Only in-frame clones appear in the TCRdb table, and some are missing; sequencing was by immunoSEQ multiplex PCR. The table includes approximately 150,000 clones, approximately 85% detected once. Source material: PBMCs. These receptors came from a man aged 30 to 45 in good health and CMV-seropositive.

This clone was seen once. The gene calls are TRBV7-9 and TRBJ2-1; D perhaps matches TRBD2 (5 bases). V was pared by 5 bases and J by 6 bases, with 11 bases between. This CDR3 region has 13 residues. The germline V gene encodes CDR1 SEHNR and CDR2 FQNEAQ (reference sequence). The CDR3 protein is CASSANSANEQFF. The DNA of the CDR3 is TGTGCCAGCAGCGCCAATAGCGCCAATGAGCAGTTCTTC. The whole variable domain, filled in from reference TRBV7-9 and TRBJ2-1, reads DTGVSQNPRHKITKRGQNVTFRCDPISEHNRLYWYRQTLGQGPEFLTYFQNEAQLEKSRLLSDRFSAERPKGSFSTLEIQRTEQGDSAMYLCASSANSANEQFFGPGTRLTVL.

This clone was detected only once. V and J are TRBV7-9 and TRBJ2-1; 9 bases line up with TRBD1. The CDR3 contains 15 residues. Germline CDR1 SEHNR, CDR2 FQNEAQ (reference sequence). The J segment lost 4 bases and the V segment lost 5 bases, leaving 6 bases of the junction unmatched. The CDR3 region has the DNA TGTGCCAGCAGCCCAGCACAGGGGGCATACAATGAGCAGTTCTTC. Protein sequence: CASSPAQGAYNEQFF.

The chain carries TRBV6-5 and TRBJ2-1, with D perhaps TRBD2 (6 bases). Per germline, CDR1 MNHEY and CDR2 SVGAGI. V dropped 0 bases and J dropped 5 bases, with 14 bases sitting between them. There are 16 residues in the CDR3. In nucleotides, the CDR3 is TGTGCCAGCAGTTACTCGTCGGGGGAGAGGAACAATGAGCAGTTCTTC. Translating it yields CASSYSSGERNNEQFF.